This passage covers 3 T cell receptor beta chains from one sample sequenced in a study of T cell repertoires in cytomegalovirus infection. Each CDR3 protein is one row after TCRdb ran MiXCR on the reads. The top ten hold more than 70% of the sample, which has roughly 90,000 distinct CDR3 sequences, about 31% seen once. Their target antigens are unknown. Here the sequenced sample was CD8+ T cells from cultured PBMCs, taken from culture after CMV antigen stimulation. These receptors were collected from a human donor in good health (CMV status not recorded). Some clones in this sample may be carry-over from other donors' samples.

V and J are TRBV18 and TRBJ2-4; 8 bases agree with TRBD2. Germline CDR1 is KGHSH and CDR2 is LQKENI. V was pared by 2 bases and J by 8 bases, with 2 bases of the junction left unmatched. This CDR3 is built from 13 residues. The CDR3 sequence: CASSPNGGDIQYF. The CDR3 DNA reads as TGTGCCAGCTCACCAAACGGGGGGGACATTCAGTACTTC.

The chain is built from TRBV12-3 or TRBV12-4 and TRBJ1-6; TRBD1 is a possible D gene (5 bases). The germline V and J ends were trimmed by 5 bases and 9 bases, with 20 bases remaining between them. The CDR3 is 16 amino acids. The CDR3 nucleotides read TGTGCCAGCAGTCCCCCCCCTATGGGGCTGTCTTCACCCCTCCACTTT. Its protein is CASSPPPMGLSSPLHF.

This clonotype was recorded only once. This CDR3 is CASSPGLTYEQYF. The CDR3 nucleotides are TGCGCCAGCAGCCCAGGCTTAACCTACGAGCAGTACTTC. This chain joins TRBV5-1 and TRBJ2-7; D uncertain. The germline V gene has CDR1 SGHRS and CDR2 YFSETQ. The CDR3 covers 13 residues. Between the trimmed V and J ends, which lost 4 bases and 2 bases, there was a span of 10 bases.